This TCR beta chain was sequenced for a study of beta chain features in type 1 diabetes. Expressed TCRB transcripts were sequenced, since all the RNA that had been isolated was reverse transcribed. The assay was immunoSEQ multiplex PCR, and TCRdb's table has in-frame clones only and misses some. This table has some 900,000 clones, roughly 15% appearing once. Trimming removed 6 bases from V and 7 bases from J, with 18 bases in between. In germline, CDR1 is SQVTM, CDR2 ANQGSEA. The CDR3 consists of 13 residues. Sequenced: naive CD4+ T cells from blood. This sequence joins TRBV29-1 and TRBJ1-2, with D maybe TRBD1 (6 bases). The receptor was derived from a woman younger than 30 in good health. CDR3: CSVAVTGYSGYTF. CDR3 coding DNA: TGCAGCGTCGCCGTTACAGGGTATTCTGGCTACACCTTC.